The 19 T cell receptor beta chains given below trace back to one sample, sequenced in a study of blood T cells in healthy people across ages (dated by TCRdb to the mid-2010s). The method behind the library was 5' RACE. Sequencing used an Illumina HiSeq 2500. A second roughly 7 to 11 cycle PCR used a sample-barcoded 5' primer and a J-beta primer mix. TCRdb ran its own pipeline on the public reads, namely fastp trimming at Q25 and MiXCR clone calling, and kept in-frame beta chains. For every CDR3 protein sequence, its rows merge into one entry that carries the most common genes and DNA. The sample table records hundreds of thousands of distinct CDR3 sequences; roughly 26% of these occur just once. 15% to 20% of the sample comes from the top ten. The sequenced sample was blood. The receptors here all came from a woman aged 80 or over in good health.

This chain uses TRBV20-1 with TRBJ1-2; no reliable D call. Trimming stripped 5 bases from V and 2 bases from J, with 12 bases between. This CDR3 is built from 13 residues. Germline CDR1 is DFQATT and CDR2 is SNEGSKA (reference sequence). Here the CDR3 reads CSACNRGNYGYTF. The DNA of the CDR3 is TGCAGTGCTTGTAATAGAGGGAACTATGGCTACACCTTC.

This clonotype has only a few counts. A much larger clone differs from this one at a single base, so this may be a read error. V and J are TRBV7-2 and TRBJ2-5, with TRBD2 as a possible D gene (5 bases). Germline V gene sequence: CDR1 SGHTA, CDR2 FQGNSA. V lost 5 bases and J lost 5, with 18 bases in between. The CDR3 length is 15 residues. As DNA, the CDR3 is TGTGCCAGCAGCCTCGGAGAGAGTTCGGGGGAGACCCAGTACTTC. Its protein is CASSLGESSGETQYF.

This clonotype has more than one count but fewer than ten. A much more abundant neighbour one base away suggests this may be a read error. The rearrangement links TRBV29-1 to TRBJ1-2, with 8 positions matching TRBD1. Germline CDR1 SQVTM, CDR2 ANQGSEA. CDR3 length equals 13 residues. V was clipped by 3 bases and J by 5 bases; unmatched bases: 5. The CDR3 is CSVDGQGWYGYTF. The CDR3 coding sequence is TGCAGCGTTGACGGACAGGGATGGTATGGCTACACCTTC.

This clonotype occurred many times. V gene TRBV27 combines with J gene TRBJ2-3, with D perhaps TRBD1 (6 bases). The CDR3 has 17 residues. Trimming removed 8 bases from V and 6 bases from J, with 27 bases in between. The germline V gene encodes CDR1 MNHEY and CDR2 SMNVEV (reference sequence). The CDR3 reads CASRMTGQAGHADTQYF. CDR3 nucleotides: TGTGCCAGCCGAATGACAGGTCAGGCGGGTCATGCGGATACGCAGTATTTT.

Regarding this clonotype: A much larger clone sits a single nucleotide away, making a read error possible. The chain carries TRBV5-1 and TRBJ2-1, with D possibly matching TRBD2 (6 bases). The V gene's germline CDR1 is SGHRS and CDR2 YFSETQ. The CDR3 runs to 15 residues. The CDR3 is CASSLAGESYNGQFF. CDR3 in DNA: TGCGCCAGCAGCTTGGCGGGGGAGTCCTACAATGGGCAGTTCTTC.

The rearrangement links TRBV7-2 to TRBJ1-2; 7 positions agree with TRBD1. Germline CDR1 SGHTA, CDR2 FQGNSA. This CDR3 has 15 amino acids. V trimming: 5 bases; J trimming: 2 bases; junction bases outside the gene matches: 8. CDR3 loop: CASSHNGRGNYGYTF. DNA of the CDR3: TGTGCCAGCAGCCACAACGGCAGGGGGAACTATGGCTACACCTTC.

The chain recombines TRBV7-8 with TRBJ2-5, with D possibly matching TRBD1 (6 bases). Germline lookup yields CDR1 SGHVS and CDR2 FQNEAQ. Trimming removed 4 bases from V and 2 bases from J, with 14 bases in between. The CDR3 totals 15 residues. CDR3 DNA sequence: TGTGCCAGCAGCTCTAGGACAGCCCAGCAAGAGACCCAGTACTTC. Translating it yields CASSSRTAQQETQYF.

This clonotype was seen repeatedly, ten times or more. This chain uses TRBV7-8 with TRBJ2-4; D remains ambiguous. The ends were cut back, 2 bases at V and 0 bases at J, with 11 bases in the middle. Germline CDR1 and CDR2: SGHVS and FQNEAQ. The CDR3 contains 16 residues. CDR3 nucleotide sequence: TGTGCCAGCAGCTTAACGTCTATGTTAGCCAAAAACATTCAGTACTTC. Its protein is CASSLTSMLAKNIQYF.

Concerning this clonotype: A single base separates this from a much larger clone, so it may be a read error. This chain uses TRBV6-2 or TRBV6-3 with TRBJ2-5, with 7 nucleotides matching TRBD1. In germline, CDR1 is MNHEY, CDR2 SVGEGT. V lost 8 bases, J lost 2 bases, and 2 bases stayed unmatched. This CDR3 spans 12 amino acids. The CDR3 DNA reads as TGTGCCAGCGAACAGGGGCAAGAGACCCAGTACTTC. Its protein product is CASEQGQETQYF.

The V and J genes are TRBV9 and TRBJ2-3, with D perhaps TRBD1 (6 bases). V was cut by 3 bases and J by 2 bases, with 16 bases left in between. The germline CDR1 and CDR2 sequences are SGDLS and YYNGEE. The length of the CDR3 is 16 residues. CDR3: CASSETGSPFTDTQYF. The CDR3 DNA is TGTGCCAGCAGCGAAACAGGGTCCCCCTTCACAGATACGCAGTATTTT.

V is TRBV5-1 and J is TRBJ2-2; D unresolved. Germline loops: CDR1 SGHRS, CDR2 YFSETQ. With 0 bases removed from V and 3 bases from J, the gap between germline ends came to 6 bases. The CDR3 covers 14 residues. Written as DNA, the CDR3 is TGCGCCAGCAGCTTGGAGACTCACACCGGGGAGCTGTTTTTT. The encoded protein is CASSLETHTGELFF.

Remarks on this clonotype: It may be a read error: a sequence one base away is much more abundant. The rearrangement links TRBV12-3 or TRBV12-4 to TRBJ1-2; a weak D match, TRBD1 (6 bases). CDR3 size: 14 residues. The CDR3 sequence: CASRTGDRRDGDTF. The CDR3, as DNA: TGTGCCAGCAGGACAGGCGACAGAAGGGATGGCGACACCTTC.

This clonotype was recorded many times. J is TRBJ2-5 and V is TRBV7-9; no reliable D call. CDR3 size: 14 residues. The V gene's germline CDR1 is SEHNR and CDR2 FQNEAQ (reference sequence). The germline V and J ends were trimmed by 4 bases and 4 bases, with 13 bases remaining between them. CDR3: CASSSSVARETQYF. The CDR3 nucleotides read TGTGCCAGCAGCTCTAGTGTGGCTCGAGAGACCCAGTACTTC.

This clonotype was observed many times. This chain connects TRBV6-6 to TRBJ2-5, with D possibly being TRBD1 (7 bases). The V end was cut by 4 bases, the J end by 4 bases, with 16 bases between. The CDR3 has 15 residues. Germline CDR1 is MNHNY and CDR2 is SVGAGI (reference sequence). The CDR3 DNA reads TGTGCCAGCAGTTCCGGTGGAGGGGGCGGAGAGACCCAGTACTTC. The encoded protein is CASSSGGGGGETQYF.

This sequence joins TRBV29-1 and TRBJ2-5, with TRBD1 matching over 11 bases. From germline, CDR1 is SQVTM and CDR2 ANQGSEA. V gave up 3 bases and J gave up 6 bases; unmatched junction bases: 3. This CDR3 comprises 13 residues. DNA of the CDR3: TGCAGCGTTGAGGGACAGGGGGGGAAGACCCAGTACTTC. It codes for CSVEGQGGKTQYF.

This clonotype was seen many times. The V and J genes are TRBV15 and TRBJ2-5; 10 bases align to TRBD1. The germline V gene encodes CDR1 LNHNV and CDR2 YYDKDF (reference sequence). Unmatched junction bases numbered 10, after V lost 4 bases and J lost 5 bases. The CDR3 is 16 residues long. The CDR3 sequence: CATSISRGTGVETQYF. The CDR3 DNA follows: TGTGCCACCAGCATCAGCAGGGGGACAGGGGTGGAGACCCAGTACTTC.

This clonotype was picked up many times. This chain links TRBV7-8 with TRBJ2-7, with D hard to call. This CDR3 has 15 amino acids. Germline V gene lookup returns CDR1 SGHVS and CDR2 FQNEAQ. Trimming cost V 6 bases and J 0 bases, with 15 bases left between them. The CDR3 loop is CASSPGLISSYEQYF. DNA for the CDR3: TGTGCCAGCAGTCCCGGTCTCATAAGCTCCTACGAGCAGTACTTC.

The V gene is TRBV5-1, the J gene TRBJ1-1; TRBD1 might be the D (5 bases). This CDR3 has 15 amino acids. Germline CDR1 reads SGHRS; CDR2 reads YFSETQ. Trimming cost V 1 base and J 0 bases, with 10 bases left between them. CDR3 protein: CASSLRGQVNTEAFF. The CDR3, as DNA: TGCGCCAGCAGCTTGAGAGGACAAGTGAACACTGAAGCTTTCTTT.

This clonotype showed up just a few times. Possible read error: a much larger clone is one base away. The chain carries TRBV6-2 or TRBV6-3 and TRBJ2-1; 14 bases fit TRBD2. This CDR3 is 17 amino acids long. Germline values: CDR1 MNHEY, CDR2 SVGEGT. Here the CDR3 reads CASRPWTSGGTYNERFF. CDR3 nucleotide sequence: TGTGCCAGCAGACCTTGGACTAGCGGGGGGACCTACAATGAGCGGTTCTTC.